This TCR beta chain was recorded in a study of Graves' ophthalmopathy and Graves' hyperthyroidism. The study, taken as a whole, reports: The 13-signature model separated ophthalmopathy from stable hyperthyroidism at roughly 90% sensitivity and around 77% specificity. Blood also contained most of the expanded thyroid clonotypes above 0.001 frequency.

The CDR3 spans 16 residues. The V gene end was trimmed by 5 bases and the J gene end by 3 bases; junction bases not matched to a gene: 12. Germline CDR1 reads MGHDK; CDR2 reads SYGVNS. On this clonotype: What it binds is unknown.

RNA served as the template for amplifying TCR beta CDR3 regions. HTBI primers served in a first-round RT-PCR, which a second-round multiplex PCR followed. TCRdb reprocessed the multiplex PCR reads with MiXCR, giving one entry per CDR3 protein. Of 650,000 to 900,000 distinct CDR3 sequences listed, 40% were seen once; the top ten hold 40% to 55%. The V gene is TRBV25-1, the J gene TRBJ1-2; 7 positions match TRBD1. Sequenced input: peripheral blood. The receptor was derived from an adult man with Graves' ophthalmopathy. In DNA form, the CDR3 reads TGTGCCAGCAGTTTAGATCGGCAGGGGGGTCACTATGGCTACACCTTC. This translates into CASSLDRQGGHYGYTF.